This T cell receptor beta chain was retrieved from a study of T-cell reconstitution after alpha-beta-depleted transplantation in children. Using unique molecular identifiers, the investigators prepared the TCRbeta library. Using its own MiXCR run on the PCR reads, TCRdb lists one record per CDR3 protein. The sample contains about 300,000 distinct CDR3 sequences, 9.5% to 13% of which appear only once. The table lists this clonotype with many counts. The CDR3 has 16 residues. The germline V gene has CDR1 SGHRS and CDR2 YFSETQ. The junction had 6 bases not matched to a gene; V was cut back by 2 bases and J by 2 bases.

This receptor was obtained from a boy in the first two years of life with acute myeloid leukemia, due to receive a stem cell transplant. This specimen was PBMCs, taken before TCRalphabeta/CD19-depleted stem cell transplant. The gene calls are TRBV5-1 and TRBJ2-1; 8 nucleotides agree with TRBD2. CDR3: CASSFGTSVAYNEQFF. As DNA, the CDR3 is TGCGCCAGCAGCTTTGGGACTAGTGTCGCCTACAATGAGCAGTTCTTC.